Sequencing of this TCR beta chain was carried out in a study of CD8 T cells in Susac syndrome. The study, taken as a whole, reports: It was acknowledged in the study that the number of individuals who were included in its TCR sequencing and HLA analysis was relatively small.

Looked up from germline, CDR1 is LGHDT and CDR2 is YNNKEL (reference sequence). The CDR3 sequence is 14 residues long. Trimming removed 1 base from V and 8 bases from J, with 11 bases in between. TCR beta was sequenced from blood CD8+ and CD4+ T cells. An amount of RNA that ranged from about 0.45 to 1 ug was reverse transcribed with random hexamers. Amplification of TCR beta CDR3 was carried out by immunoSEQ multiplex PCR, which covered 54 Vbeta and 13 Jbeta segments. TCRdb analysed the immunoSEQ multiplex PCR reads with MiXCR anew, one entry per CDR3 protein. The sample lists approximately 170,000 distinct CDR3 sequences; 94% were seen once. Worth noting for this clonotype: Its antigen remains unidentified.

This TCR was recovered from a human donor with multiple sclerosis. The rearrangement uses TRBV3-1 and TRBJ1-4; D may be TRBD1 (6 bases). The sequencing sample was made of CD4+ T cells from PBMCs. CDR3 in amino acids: CASSQGTVYEKLFF. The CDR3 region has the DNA TGTGCCAGCAGCCAAGGGACAGTCTACGAAAAACTGTTTTTT.